This TCR beta chain was sequenced during a study of post-analysis software for immune sequencing data. Study-wide results and limits: Batch-mates among the samples co-clustered strongly by F measure. Comparison with controls showed significantly lower normalized Chao1 diversity in multiple sclerosis patients. Comparison of patients with controls showed five TRBV segments more frequent in patients, TRBV5-6, TRBV5-1 and TRBV20-1 among them.

Trimming took off 4 bases at V and 3 bases at J, with 8 bases between the two ends. The CDR3 is 12 residues long. CDR1 is SQVTM, CDR2 ANQGSEA, per germline. In regard to this clonotype: The antigen remains undetermined.

cDNA libraries of TCR beta carried unique molecular identifiers. Out of roughly 0.95 to 10 million T cells, a few hundred thousand cDNA molecules were generated. TCRdb processed the PCR reads anew with MiXCR; each CDR3 protein has one entry. In the table there are fewer than 700,000 distinct CDR3 sequences, 44% of which are singletons. Sequences were obtained from blood. The chain employs TRBV29-1 and TRBJ2-3, with D possibly TRBD2 on 5 matching bases. The TCR sequence derives from a girl aged 5 to 17 with multiple sclerosis. CDR3 sequence (DNA): TGCAGCGTTGCACGGACTACAGATACGCAGTATTTT. Amino acid sequence: CSVARTTDTQYF.